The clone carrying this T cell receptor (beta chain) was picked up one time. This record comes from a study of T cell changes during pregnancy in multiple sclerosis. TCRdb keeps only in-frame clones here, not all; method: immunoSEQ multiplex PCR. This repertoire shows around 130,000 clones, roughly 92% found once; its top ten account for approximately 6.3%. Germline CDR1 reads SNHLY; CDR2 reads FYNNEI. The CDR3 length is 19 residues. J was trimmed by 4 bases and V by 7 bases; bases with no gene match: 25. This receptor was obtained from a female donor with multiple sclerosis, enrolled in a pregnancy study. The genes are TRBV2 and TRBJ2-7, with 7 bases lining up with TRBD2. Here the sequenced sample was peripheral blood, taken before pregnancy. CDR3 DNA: TGTGCCAGCAAGAAGGGACGGTCATTTGGAGCGGGGATCTCTTACGAGCAGTACTTC. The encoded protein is CASKKGRSFGAGISYEQYF.